Shown below are 24 T cell receptor beta chains from a single sample sequenced in a study of blood T cell repertoires in COVID-19. Assay used: immunoSEQ multiplex PCR; TCRdb lists only in-frame clones, some missing. The sample includes about 140,000 clones, just under 90% seen only once; the top ten take 9.5% to 11%. The specimen sequenced was peripheral blood. The receptors here all came from an elderly woman with acute or convalescent COVID-19.

The chain carries TRBV12-3 or TRBV12-4 and TRBJ2-3; D is unclear. The CDR3 covers 13 residues. V lost 5 bases and J lost 2, with 8 bases in between. CDR3 amino acids: CASSIPSTDTQYF. The CDR3 nucleotides are TGTGCCAGCAGTATCCCCTCCACAGATACGCAGTATTTT.

The V call is TRBV11-1, the J call TRBJ2-7; D possibly corresponds to TRBD1 (6 bases). Per the germline V gene, CDR1 is SGHAT and CDR2 is FQDESV (reference sequence). V gave up 5 bases and J gave up 0 bases, with 17 bases separating them. The CDR3 is made up of 16 amino acids. CDR3 sequence (DNA): TGTGCCAGCAGCCCCCGGACAGTGACCCGCTCCTACGAGCAGTACTTC. Its translation is CASSPRTVTRSYEQYF.

V and J are TRBV28 and TRBJ1-1; D is uncertain. The V end lost 6 bases, the J end lost 0 bases, and 8 bases lay between the germline ends. Germline V CDR1 and CDR2: MDHEN, SYDVKM. The CDR3 contains 13 residues. The CDR3 coding sequence is TGTGCCAGCAGGACTACAGTGAACACTGAAGCTTTCTTT. Its protein product is CASRTTVNTEAFF. Full variable domain (remainder filled in from reference TRBV28 and TRBJ1-1): DVKVTQSSRYLVKRTGEKVFLECVQDMDHENMFWYRQDPGLGLRLIYFSYDVKMKEKGDIPEGYSVSREKKERFSLILESASTNQTSMYLCASRTTVNTEAFFGQGTRLTVV.

The chain recombines TRBV24-1 with TRBJ2-3, with a weak D call TRBD2 (6 bases). In germline, CDR1 is KGHDR, CDR2 SFDVKD. Trimming shortened V by 4 bases and J by 4 bases, and 14 bases separated the two germline ends. The CDR3 is 15 amino acids. The CDR3 bases are TGTGCCACCAGTGAGGGGGGAATTAGTTCAGATACGCAGTATTTT. Its protein product is CATSEGGISSDTQYF.

The chain couples TRBV23-1 to TRBJ1-1, with 8 positions matching TRBD1. TRBV23-1 is an open reading frame, and its role is uncertain. The CDR3 runs 17 residues. The junction had 12 bases not matched to a gene; V was cut back by 2 bases and J by 4 bases. The CDR3 nucleotides are TGCGCCAGCAGTCAACCCGGGACAGGTGTTGCGAGCACTGAAGCTTTCTTT. Amino acid sequence: CASSQPGTGVASTEAFF.

The count of this clone is one. The rearrangement links TRBV18 to TRBJ2-7; a weak D match, TRBD1 (5 bases). Trimming left V 2 bases short and J 1 base short, with 15 bases between. This CDR3 region has 16 residues. The germline V gene has CDR1 KGHSH and CDR2 LQKENI. CDR3 nucleotide sequence: TGTGCCAGCTCACCAGACCAGGGAAGTAAATCCTACGAGCAGTACTTC. Its protein is CASSPDQGSKSYEQYF.

The CDR3 DNA reads TGCAGCGTTGAAAAAGGGGTACGACCCTACGAGCAGTACTTC. It codes for CSVEKGVRPYEQYF. The J gene is TRBJ2-7, the V gene TRBV29-1, with a possible D match to TRBD1 (5 bases). The CDR3 is 14 residues long. V was clipped by 2 bases and J by 2 bases, with 13 bases between them. Per the germline V gene, CDR1 is SQVTM and CDR2 is ANQGSEA.

The genes are TRBV29-1 and TRBJ2-3, with 9 positions matching TRBD2. Germline V gene data show CDR1 as SQVTM and CDR2 as ANQGSEA. V was pared by 3 bases and J by 4 bases, with 14 bases of the junction left unmatched. The CDR3 is 17 residues long. CDR3 in amino acids: CSVEALSTAGGADTQYF. DNA for the CDR3: TGCAGCGTTGAGGCCCTCTCCACAGCGGGGGGCGCAGATACGCAGTATTTT.

The chain links TRBV7-9 to TRBJ1-4; maybe TRBD1 (6 bases). V lost 1 base, J lost 8 bases, and 14 bases lay in between. Germline V gene data show CDR1 as SEHNR and CDR2 as FQNEAQ (reference sequence). The CDR3 consists of 15 residues. CDR3 in DNA: TGTGCCAGCAGCTTAGTTAGGGGGACGGAAGAAAAACTGTTTTTT. It is translated as CASSLVRGTEEKLFF.

With respect to this clone: An end of the junction differs from the germline gene, which may be a read error. CDR3 sequence (DNA): TGTGCCAGCAGCCGACAGAACACAGGGGAGCTGTTTTTT. This encodes CASSRQNTGELFF. The rearrangement links TRBV5-6 to TRBJ2-2; the D gene is possibly TRBD1 (5 bases). The germline gives CDR1 SGHDT, CDR2 YYEEEE. This CDR3 spans 13 amino acids.

The V call is TRBV5-1, the J call TRBJ1-2, with no clear D. Germline-derived CDR1 and CDR2 are SGHRS and YFSETQ. Trimming took off 4 bases at V and 8 bases at J, with 15 bases between the two ends. The CDR3 sequence is 13 residues long. This CDR3 is CASSEGLSWGYTF. The CDR3 coding sequence is TGCGCCAGCAGCGAAGGACTGTCGTGGGGCTACACCTTC.

J is TRBJ1-1 and V is TRBV12-5; the match to TRBD1 covers 9 bases. After removal of 3 bases from V and 3 bases from J, the junction contained 8 bases not matched to a gene. This CDR3 comprises 16 residues. Germline V lookup: CDR1 LGHNT, CDR2 FRNRAP. CDR3 DNA: TGTGCTAGTGGTTTACTCACAGGGGGCTTATACACTGAAGCTTTCTTT. Encoded protein: CASGLLTGGLYTEAFF.

This chain joins TRBV7-9 and TRBJ2-2; 9 positions agree with TRBD1. V was pared by 3 bases and J by 4 bases, with 6 bases of the junction left unmatched. CDR3 length: 16 residues. Germline V gene lookup returns CDR1 SEHNR and CDR2 FQNEAQ (reference sequence). The CDR3 spells CASSFPGTGTTGELFF. CDR3 nucleotides: TGTGCCAGCAGCTTTCCCGGGACAGGGACCACCGGGGAGCTGTTTTTT.

This clone has more than one count but fewer than ten. This sequence joins TRBV27 and TRBJ1-2; 7 nucleotides align to TRBD1. After removal of 5 bases from V and 3 bases from J, the junction contained 6 bases not matched to a gene. The V gene's germline CDR1 is MNHEY and CDR2 SMNVEV (reference sequence). The CDR3 length is 14 residues. The CDR3: CASSNNRGYYGYTF. The CDR3 DNA sequence: TGTGCCAGCAGTAACAACAGGGGATACTATGGCTACACCTTC.

The rearrangement joins TRBV15 to TRBJ1-2, with 11 bases fitting TRBD1. Germline loops: CDR1 LNHNV, CDR2 YYDKDF (reference sequence). This CDR3 comprises 16 residues. J lost 7 bases, V lost 0 bases, and 7 bases had no gene match. This CDR3 reads CATSREYPGQGGGYTF. The DNA for the CDR3 is TGTGCCACCAGCAGAGAATATCCGGGACAGGGGGGTGGCTACACCTTC.

This rearrangement joins TRBV7-2 to TRBJ1-1, with D maybe TRBD1 (6 bases). Per germline, CDR1 SGHTA and CDR2 FQGNSA. Deletions cut 1 base from V and 2 bases from J, with 11 bases between. The CDR3 length is 15 residues. The DNA for the CDR3 is TGTGCCAGCAGCTTAGTCTGGGGGCCCAACACTGAAGCTTTCTTT. Its protein is CASSLVWGPNTEAFF.

This rearrangement joins TRBV2 to TRBJ1-1; D is possibly TRBD1 (5 bases). Germline CDR1 SNHLY, CDR2 FYNNEI. The V end lost 2 bases, the J end lost 0 bases, and 7 bases lay between the germline ends. The CDR3 runs to 14 residues. The CDR3 DNA reads TGTGCCAGCAGTGAACAGACAGTGAACACTGAAGCTTTCTTT. Its translation is CASSEQTVNTEAFF.

The chain couples TRBV5-8 to TRBJ1-2, with D maybe TRBD1 (5 bases). V gave up 0 bases and J gave up 11 bases, with 8 bases separating them. This CDR3 is 11 amino acids long. Germline CDR1 reads SGHTS; CDR2 reads YDEGEE. The CDR3 sequence: CASSLAGGYTF. In DNA, the CDR3 is TGTGCCAGCAGCTTGGCCGGGGGATACACCTTC.

This clone was recorded a few times. This chain uses TRBV19 with TRBJ1-4; D might be TRBD1 (5 bases). V gave up 4 bases and J gave up 5 bases, with 14 bases separating them. CDR3 length equals 15 residues. Germline CDR1 reads LNHDA; CDR2 reads SQIVND (reference sequence). CDR3: CASSTGQGGNEKLFF. The CDR3 region has the DNA TGTGCCAGTAGTACAGGCCAGGGAGGGAATGAAAAACTGTTTTTT. Full variable domain (missing parts from reference TRBV19 and TRBJ1-4): DGGITQSPKYLFRKEGQNVTLSCEQNLNHDAMYWYRQDPGQGLRLIYYSQIVNDFQKGDIAEGYSVSREKKESFPLTVTSAQKNPTAFYLCASSTGQGGNEKLFFGSGTQLSVL.

The chain links TRBV27 to TRBJ1-6; 8 positions agree with TRBD1. This CDR3 comprises 15 residues. V was clipped by 5 bases and J by 0 bases; unmatched bases: 0. Germline V lookup: CDR1 MNHEY, CDR2 SMNVEV (reference sequence). The CDR3 spells CASSGQGSYNSPLHF. CDR3 nucleotide sequence: TGTGCCAGCAGTGGACAGGGCTCCTATAATTCACCCCTCCACTTT.

The table lists this clone with a count of one. V and J are TRBV9 and TRBJ1-5; D is undetermined. V was trimmed by 4 bases and J by 6 bases, leaving 17 bases between them. CDR1 is SGDLS, CDR2 YYNGEE, per germline. This CDR3 has 15 amino acids. In nucleotides, the CDR3 is TGTGCCAGCAGCCCGGGAGGAGGACGGTTTCAGCCCCAGCATTTT. Amino acids: CASSPGGGRFQPQHF.

This clone has a single count. The rearrangement joins TRBV7-2 to TRBJ1-6, with no clear D. V lost 2 bases, J lost 4 bases, and 12 bases lay in between. Looked up from germline, CDR1 is SGHTA and CDR2 is FQGNSA. The CDR3 extends over 16 amino acids. CDR3 residues: CASSLFQVSYNSPLHF. The CDR3 DNA is TGTGCCAGCAGCTTATTCCAGGTCTCATATAATTCACCCCTCCACTTT.

The chain employs TRBV5-1 and TRBJ2-3; TRBD1 matches at 7 bases. CDR1 SGHRS and CDR2 YFSETQ come from the germline V gene. V lost 4 bases to trimming and J lost 4 bases; unmatched junction nucleotides: 6. The CDR3 has 14 residues. CDR3: CASSMTGRADTQYF. The CDR3 DNA sequence: TGCGCCAGCAGCATGACAGGGCGCGCAGATACGCAGTATTTT.

This sequence joins TRBV4-1 and TRBJ2-2; no clear D. V was cut by 1 base and J by 1 base, with 7 bases left in between. Germline V gene sequence: CDR1 MGHRA, CDR2 YSYEKL. CDR3 size: 15 residues. For the CDR3, the DNA is TGCGCCAGCAGCCAAGTGGCAGGGAACACCGGGGAGCTGTTTTTT. It yields the protein CASSQVAGNTGELFF.